These 27 T cell receptor beta chains were all obtained from the same sample, sequenced in a study of CD8 T cells in ankylosing spondylitis. Their antigen targets remain unknown. Points from the study as a whole: In ankylosing spondylitis blood, a motif of roughly eight highly homologous TCR beta variants appeared characteristic.

MiXCR, run by TCRdb on the 5' RACE reads, gives a single entry per CDR3 protein. The sample holds hundreds of thousands of distinct CDR3 sequences, over 15% seen once. Sequences were obtained from blood, either unsorted or a sorted T cell fraction (not recorded which). The receptors stem from a male donor with ankylosing spondylitis.

The J gene is TRBJ2-7, the V gene TRBV20-1; D is ambiguous. This CDR3 is 14 amino acids long. Trimming shortened V by 3 bases and J by 3 bases, and 15 bases separated the two germline ends. Germline CDR1 is DFQATT and CDR2 is SNEGSKA (reference sequence). CDR3 sequence: CSASPRKVLYEQYF. As DNA, the CDR3 is TGCAGTGCTAGTCCGAGGAAAGTTCTCTACGAGCAGTACTTC.

This clonotype was detected only a few times. The chain recombines TRBV5-1 with TRBJ2-3; 14 positions agree with TRBD2. Germline V gives CDR1 SGHRS, CDR2 YFSETQ. The CDR3 has 20 residues. The ends lost 3 bases at V and 1 base at J; junction bases unmatched: 13. For the CDR3, the DNA is TGCGCCAGCAGCTCCACGAGACTAGCGGGGGGGATCCGTGGCACAGATACGCAGTATTTT. Protein product: CASSSTRLAGGIRGTDTQYF.

This chain connects TRBV5-1 to TRBJ2-2, with 10 bases that match TRBD2. V was pared by 5 bases and J by 5 bases, with 3 bases of the junction left unmatched. CDR3 length equals 14 residues. Germline assignment: CDR1 SGHRS and CDR2 YFSETQ. The DNA for the CDR3 is TGCGCCAGCAGTCTAGCGGGAGAAACCGGGGAGCTGTTTTTT. Its translation is CASSLAGETGELFF.

This clonotype was observed a few times. The chain carries TRBV29-1 and TRBJ2-5; no clear D gene. In germline, CDR1 is SQVTM, CDR2 ANQGSEA. The V end was cut by 1 base, the J end by 3 bases, with 3 bases between. The CDR3 totals 11 residues. The CDR3 region is CSVEVKETQYF. CDR3 bases: TGCAGCGTTGAAGTCAAAGAGACCCAGTACTTC.

The sample holds a few counts of this clonotype. The chain has TRBV15 and TRBJ1-1, with D perhaps matching TRBD1 (6 bases). Germline CDR1 reads LNHNV; CDR2 reads YYDKDF (reference sequence). The CDR3 contains 13 residues. V lost 1 base to trimming and J lost 10 bases, with 13 bases between them. CDR3 DNA sequence: TGTGCCACCAGCAGAGTTGCGGGGGCGAGAGCTTTCTTT. Amino acid sequence: CATSRVAGARAFF.

The chain joins TRBV29-1 to TRBJ2-3; D call uncertain. Trimming cost V 7 bases and J 2 bases, with 13 bases left between them. Germline V gives CDR1 SQVTM, CDR2 ANQGSEA. This CDR3 has 13 amino acids. The CDR3 loop reads CSANGASTDTQYF. CDR3 in DNA: TGCAGCGCCAACGGTGCTTCCACAGATACGCAGTATTTT.

The chain employs TRBV20-1 and TRBJ2-1; 12 bases are shared with TRBD2. The CDR3 consists of 21 residues. Germline values: CDR1 DFQATT, CDR2 SNEGSKA (reference sequence). V shed 2 bases and J 6 bases; nucleotides not matched to a gene: 23. CDR3 sequence (DNA): TGCAGTGCTAGACCCGGGACGCCTGGACTAGCGGGAACCGCTCCTGGCAATGAGCAGTTCTTC. Its translation is CSARPGTPGLAGTAPGNEQFF.

V usage is TRBV6-5 and J usage is TRBJ2-1, with 9 bases fitting TRBD2. V dropped 1 base and J dropped 4; count of bases not matched to a gene: 2. The CDR3 spans 15 residues. Germline V gene data show CDR1 as MNHEY and CDR2 as SVGAGI. The DNA of the CDR3 is TGTGCCAGCAGTTACTTAGCGGGGGAATACAATGAGCAGTTCTTC. Protein: CASSYLAGEYNEQFF.

In its sample, this clonotype was seen many times. The chain carries TRBV20-1 and TRBJ1-5; the match to TRBD1 covers 11 bases. The V gene end was trimmed by 6 bases and the J gene end by 6 bases; junction bases not matched to a gene: 7. Germline loops: CDR1 DFQATT, CDR2 SNEGSKA (reference sequence). The CDR3 is 14 residues long. As DNA, the CDR3 is TGCAGTGCGGCGGGACAGGGGGAAGTTCAGCCCCAGCATTTT. Translation: CSAAGQGEVQPQHF.

The CDR3 region has the DNA TGTGCCAGCAGGAGAAGCGGGGGGAGCTCCTACGAGCAGTACTTC. Protein sequence: CASRRSGGSSYEQYF. This chain connects TRBV6-1 to TRBJ2-7, with 9 bases lining up with TRBD2. The CDR3 sequence is 15 residues long. The germline CDR1 and CDR2 sequences are MNHNS and SASEGT. V was clipped by 6 bases and J by 0 bases; unmatched bases: 6.

V and J are TRBV7-9 and TRBJ1-1, with D tentatively TRBD1 (5 bases). Germline V CDR1 and CDR2: SEHNR, FQNEAQ (reference sequence). The CDR3 runs 11 residues. V lost 5 bases and J lost 7, with 8 bases in between. CDR3 protein: CASSRGSEAFF. Written as DNA, the CDR3 is TGTGCCAGCAGCAGGGGCAGTGAAGCTTTCTTT.

This rearrangement joins TRBV28 to TRBJ2-4, with D possibly being TRBD1 or TRBD2 (6 bases each). V gave up 8 bases and J gave up 3 bases, with 20 bases separating them. The CDR3 is made up of 16 amino acids. The V gene's germline CDR1 is MDHEN and CDR2 SYDVKM. The chain's CDR3 is CASLGGPTRGKNIQYF. CDR3 sequence (DNA): TGTGCCAGCTTAGGGGGGCCGACCCGAGGCAAAAACATTCAGTACTTC.

V gene TRBV11-2 combines with J gene TRBJ2-1; 11 bases match TRBD2. The CDR3 totals 15 residues. The junction had 5 bases not matched to a gene; V was cut back by 0 bases and J by 10 bases. Germline assignment: CDR1 SGHAT and CDR2 FQNNGV. The CDR3 coding sequence is TGTGCCAGCAGCTTAGAGATTAGCGGGAGGGCCGAGCAGTTCTTC. Encoded protein: CASSLEISGRAEQFF.

This clonotype was seen a handful of times. The CDR3 DNA follows: TGTGCCAGCAGCGTAGGTGAGGCTCAGGACATTCAGTACTTC. It translates to CASSVGEAQDIQYF. This chain uses TRBV9 with TRBJ2-4; D ambiguous. Germline assignment: CDR1 SGDLS and CDR2 YYNGEE. This CDR3 has 14 amino acids. V lost 0 bases, J lost 8 bases, and 12 bases lay in between.

V and J are TRBV7-8 and TRBJ2-7, with D possibly matching TRBD1 (5 bases). CDR1 SGHVS and CDR2 FQNEAQ come from the germline V gene. V shed 5 bases and J shed 3 bases, with 11 bases lying between them. The CDR3 has 13 residues. This chain's CDR3 is CASSQDTLYEQYF. CDR3 bases: TGTGCCAGCAGCCAGGACACCCTCTACGAGCAGTACTTC.

This clonotype appeared a few times. V gene TRBV6-5 combines with J gene TRBJ2-5; a possible D gene is TRBD2 (6 bases). CDR3 length: 15 amino acids. The V and J ends lost 4 bases and 4 bases respectively, with 16 bases between them. Germline assignment: CDR1 MNHEY and CDR2 SVGAGI. The CDR3 reads CASSFPAGSGETQYF. DNA for the CDR3: TGTGCCAGCAGTTTCCCTGCGGGATCTGGAGAGACCCAGTACTTC.

V is TRBV20-1 and J is TRBJ2-7, with D maybe TRBD1 (5 bases). V gave up 4 bases and J gave up 5 bases, with 15 bases separating them. The CDR3 has 13 residues. Germline V gene data show CDR1 as DFQATT and CDR2 as SNEGSKA (reference sequence). DNA for the CDR3: TGCAGTGCTATCCCCCAGGGTGTCGACGAGCAGTACTTC. Its translation is CSAIPQGVDEQYF.

This clonotype was detected a few times. The chain recombines TRBV11-1 with TRBJ2-7, with D maybe TRBD1 (6 bases). This CDR3 spans 23 amino acids. Germline values: CDR1 SGHAT, CDR2 FQDESV (reference sequence). Trimming took 0 bases from V and 2 from J, leaving 35 bases between them. CDR3 sequence reads: CASSLAHGNNRDTKREKPYEQYF. The CDR3 nucleotides are TGTGCCAGCAGCTTAGCGCATGGGAATAACCGGGACACCAAGCGTGAAAAACCCTACGAGCAGTACTTC.

This clonotype was observed a handful of times. This sequence joins TRBV7-3 and TRBJ2-1, with 7 bases fitting TRBD2. This CDR3 comprises 15 residues. The germline V gene encodes CDR1 SGHTA and CDR2 FQGTGA. Germline trimming cut 5 bases from V and 4 bases from J; bases unmatched to any gene: 8. The CDR3 DNA sequence: TGTGCCAGCAGCACAACGGGGGGACCGTACAATGAGCAGTTCTTC. Amino acids: CASSTTGGPYNEQFF.

The rearrangement joins TRBV5-1 to TRBJ1-1; TRBD1 matches 10 bases. J lost 2 bases, V lost 3 bases, and 7 bases had no gene match. From germline, CDR1 is SGHRS and CDR2 YFSETQ. This CDR3 region has 16 residues. CDR3 residues: CASSSGQGLLNTEAFF. The CDR3 DNA follows: TGCGCCAGCAGCTCGGGACAGGGGCTCCTAAACACTGAAGCTTTCTTT. The full variable domain, completed using reference TRBV5-1 and TRBJ1-1, is KAGVTQTPRYLIKTRGQQVTLSCSPISGHRSVSWYQQTPGQGLQFLFEYFSETQRNKGNFPGRFSGRQFSNSRSEMNVSTLELGDSALYLCASSSGQGLLNTEAFFGQGTRLTVV.

The genes are TRBV12-3 or TRBV12-4 and TRBJ2-7; D gene ambiguous. This CDR3 spans 14 amino acids. The V gene lost 2 bases and the J gene lost 6 bases, with 14 bases spanning the gap. Written as DNA, the CDR3 is TGTGCCAGCAGTTTAAGGCAGGAACGCCGCGAGCAGTACTTC. Translated: CASSLRQERREQYF.

The chain recombines TRBV6-2 or TRBV6-3 with TRBJ2-1; 9 bases are a match to TRBD1. The CDR3 runs 16 residues. Germline assignment: CDR1 MNHEY and CDR2 SVGEGT. V dropped 4 bases and J dropped 6; count of bases not matched to a gene: 10. The CDR3 DNA is TGTGCCAGCAGTTCCTCCGGACAGGGGTCACTCAATGAGCAGTTCTTC. It translates to CASSSSGQGSLNEQFF.

The rearrangement uses TRBV11-2 and TRBJ2-5; tentative D call: TRBD1 (7 bases). Trimming shortened V by 6 bases and J by 5 bases, and 16 bases separated the two germline ends. Germline CDR1 and CDR2: SGHAT and FQNNGV. The CDR3 loop spans 14 amino acids. In DNA, the CDR3 is TGTGCCAGCAGTTCGACAGGGAGGCGGGAGACCCAGTACTTC. Encoded protein: CASSSTGRRETQYF.

V usage is TRBV9 and J usage is TRBJ2-3; D may be TRBD2 (6 bases). The CDR3 length is 15 residues. Germline V gene sequence: CDR1 SGDLS, CDR2 YYNGEE. The ends were cut back, 2 bases at V and 3 bases at J, with 13 bases in the middle. The CDR3 DNA is TGTGCCAGCAGCGTTGCTAGCGTCCCTACAGATACGCAGTATTTT. It translates to CASSVASVPTDTQYF.

This sequence joins TRBV4-3 and TRBJ2-1; 11 bases match TRBD2. With V trimmed by 8 bases and J by 8 bases, 11 bases remained unmatched. Germline-derived CDR1 and CDR2 are LGHNA and YSLEER. CDR3 length: 15 amino acids. The CDR3, as DNA: TGCGCCAGCGCCGCTTTAGCGGGAGGGCCTTATGAGCAGTTCTTC. Its translation is CASAALAGGPYEQFF.

The chain uses TRBV11-2 and TRBJ2-7, with TRBD1 matching 9 bases. The junction had 11 bases not matched to a gene; V was cut back by 5 bases and J by 6 bases. The CDR3 runs 15 residues. Per the germline V gene, CDR1 is SGHAT and CDR2 is FQNNGV. The CDR3 spells CASSVRDRAAGEQYF. CDR3 in DNA: TGTGCCAGCAGCGTCCGGGACAGGGCGGCTGGCGAGCAGTACTTC.

This clonotype was observed a few times. The chain recombines TRBV15 with TRBJ2-2; D not resolved. The CDR3 covers 12 residues. CDR1 LNHNV and CDR2 YYDKDF come from the germline V gene (reference sequence). The V end lost 0 bases, the J end lost 4 bases, and 0 bases lay between the germline ends. DNA of the CDR3: TGTGCCACCAGCAGAGACACCGGGGAGCTGTTTTTT. Encoded protein: CATSRDTGELFF. Full variable domain (remainder filled in from reference TRBV15 and TRBJ2-2): DAMVIQNPRYQVTQFGKPVTLSCSQTLNHNVMYWYQQKSSQAPKLLFHYYDKDFNNEADTPDNFQSRRPNTSFCFLDIRSPGLGDTAMYLCATSRDTGELFFGEGSRLTVL.